The entry that follows covers one T cell receptor (beta chain) sequence. Its antigen is not known. This specimen comes from a study of monozygotic twins with inflammatory bowel disease. Study outcomes and limitations: Versus healthy twins, IBD patients showed fewer clonotypes shared with others, especially with disease activity.

TCRdb re-called the 5' RACE reads, yielding one record per CDR3 amino acid sequence without DNA. The sample totals approximately 400,000 distinct CDR3 sequences. CDR3 length: 18 amino acids. Per germline, CDR1 MNHEY and CDR2 SVGAGI. The sample consisted of blood. V gene TRBV6-5 combines with J gene TRBJ2-2; the TCRdb call, TRBD2, lacks DNA for checking. This TCR came from a human donor with ulcerative colitis or Crohn's disease, or a healthy co-twin of an affected twin (not recorded which). CDR3 in amino acids: CASSYFLGPHPWTGELFF.